The 3 T cell receptor beta chains in this list originate from one sample, sequenced in a study of blood T cell repertoires in COVID-19. Using immunoSEQ multiplex PCR, the repertoire was profiled, and TCRdb retains in-frame clones only, with some absent. The sample has roughly 220,000 clones, approximately 86% seen once. Sequencing was carried out using peripheral blood. All receptors derive from a woman between 45 and 65 years old with COVID-19, enrolled during active disease.

The chain combines TRBV6-1 with TRBJ2-3; D gene uncertain. CDR1 is MNHNS and CDR2 is SASEGT in the germline V gene. The CDR3 sequence is 13 residues long. With 2 bases removed from V and 2 bases from J, the gap between germline ends came to 5 bases. CDR3 in amino acids: CASSERYTDTQYF. CDR3 DNA sequence: TGTGCCAGCAGTGAACGGTACACAGATACGCAGTATTTT.

This clone has just one count. The chain carries TRBV27 and TRBJ2-2; tentative D call: TRBD1 (6 bases). V was pared by 3 bases and J by 7 bases, with 9 bases between. The CDR3 spans 13 residues. CDR1 and CDR2 (germline): MNHEY, SMNVEV (reference sequence). The CDR3 loop reads CASSLGANGELFF. For the CDR3, the DNA is TGTGCCAGCAGTTTGGGGGCGAACGGGGAGCTGTTTTTT.

CDR3 bases: TGTGCCAGTAGTATAGGAAGCGGGGGGTCTTCTGAGCAGTACTTC. Translating it yields CASSIGSGGSSEQYF. V is TRBV19 and J is TRBJ2-7, with 9 bases lining up with TRBD2. This CDR3 region has 15 residues. J lost 7 bases, V lost 1 base, and 8 bases had no gene match. CDR1 and CDR2 from the germline V gene are LNHDA and SQIVND (reference sequence).